The clone carrying this T cell receptor (beta chain) was seen a single time. The germline gives CDR1 SQVTM, CDR2 ANQGSEA. This CDR3 comprises 12 residues. V was clipped by 4 bases and J by 2 bases, with 9 bases between them. The entry originates in a study of blood T cell repertoires in COVID-19. Study-level background: T cells, B-cell-depleted T cells, or PBMCs provided the cDNA or gDNA that served as material.

Original data processing: Amplification with reference gene primers provided the estimates of nucleated cell counts. Measured with immunoSEQ multiplex PCR; TCRdb has only the in-frame clones, and not every one. The DNA was the basis for D and trimming; V, J and clone size are from that table. This table has around 66,000 clones, roughly 77% appearing once. Sequencing used peripheral blood. The chain links TRBV29-1 to TRBJ2-7; D remains unclear. The receptor was isolated from a human donor in a cohort sampled during active COVID-19. CDR3 sequence (DNA): TGCAGCGTTGGTGACGGAGCCTACGAGCAGTACTTC. This sequence encodes CSVGDGAYEQYF.